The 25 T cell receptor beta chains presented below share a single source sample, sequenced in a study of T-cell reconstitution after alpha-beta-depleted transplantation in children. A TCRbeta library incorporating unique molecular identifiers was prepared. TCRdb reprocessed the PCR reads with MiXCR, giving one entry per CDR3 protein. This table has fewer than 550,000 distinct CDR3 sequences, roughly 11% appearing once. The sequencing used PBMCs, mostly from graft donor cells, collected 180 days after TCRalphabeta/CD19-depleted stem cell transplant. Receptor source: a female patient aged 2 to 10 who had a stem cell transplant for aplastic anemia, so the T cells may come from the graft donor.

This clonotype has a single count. CDR3 sequence (DNA): TGTGCCACCAGTGACAGGACTAGCGGGAACTCCTACGAGCAGTACTTC. Its translation is CATSDRTSGNSYEQYF. This chain links TRBV24-1 with TRBJ2-7; TRBD2 aligns across 12 bases. Germline-derived CDR1 and CDR2 are KGHDR and SFDVKD. J gave up 0 bases and V 4 bases, and 3 bases lay outside the gene matches. The length of the CDR3 is 16 residues.

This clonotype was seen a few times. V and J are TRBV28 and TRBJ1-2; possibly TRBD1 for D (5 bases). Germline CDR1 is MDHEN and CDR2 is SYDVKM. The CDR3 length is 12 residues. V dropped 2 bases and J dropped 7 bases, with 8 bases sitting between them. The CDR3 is CASSLIGTGYTF. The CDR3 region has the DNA TGTGCCAGCAGTTTAATAGGGACTGGCTACACCTTC.

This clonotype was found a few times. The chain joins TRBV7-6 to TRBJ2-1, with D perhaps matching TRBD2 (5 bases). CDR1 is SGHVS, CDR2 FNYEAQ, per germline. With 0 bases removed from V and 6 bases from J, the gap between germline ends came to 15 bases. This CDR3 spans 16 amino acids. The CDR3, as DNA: TGTGCCAGCAGCTTAGCGATAGGGAGAGCCCGCAATGAGCAGTTCTTC. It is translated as CASSLAIGRARNEQFF.

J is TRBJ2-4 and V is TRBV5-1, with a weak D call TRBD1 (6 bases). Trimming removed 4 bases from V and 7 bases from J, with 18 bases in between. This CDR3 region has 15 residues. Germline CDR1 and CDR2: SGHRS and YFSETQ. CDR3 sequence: CASSGQQGVANIQYF. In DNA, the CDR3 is TGCGCCAGCAGCGGTCAACAGGGAGTGGCGAACATTCAGTACTTC.

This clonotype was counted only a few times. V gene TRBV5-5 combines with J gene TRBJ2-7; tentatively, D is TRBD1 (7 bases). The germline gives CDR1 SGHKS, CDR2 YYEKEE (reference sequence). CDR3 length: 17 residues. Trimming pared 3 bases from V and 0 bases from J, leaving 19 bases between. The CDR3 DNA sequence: TGTGCCAGCAGCTGTAAGACAGGGACTCACACCTCCTACGAGCAGTACTTC. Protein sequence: CASSCKTGTHTSYEQYF.

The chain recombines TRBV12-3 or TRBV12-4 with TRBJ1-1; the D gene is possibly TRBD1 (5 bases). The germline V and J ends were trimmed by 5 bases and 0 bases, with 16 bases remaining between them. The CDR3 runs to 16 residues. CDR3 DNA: TGTGCCAGCAGTCCCCGGGGACGGAGCATGAACACTGAAGCTTTCTTT. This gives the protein CASSPRGRSMNTEAFF.

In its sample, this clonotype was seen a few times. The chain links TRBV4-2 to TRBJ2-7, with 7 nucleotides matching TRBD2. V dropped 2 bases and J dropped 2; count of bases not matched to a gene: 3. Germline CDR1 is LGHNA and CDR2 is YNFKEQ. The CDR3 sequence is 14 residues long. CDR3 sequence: CASSQQAGTYEQYF. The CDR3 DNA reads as TGTGCCAGCAGCCAACAAGCGGGGACCTACGAGCAGTACTTC.

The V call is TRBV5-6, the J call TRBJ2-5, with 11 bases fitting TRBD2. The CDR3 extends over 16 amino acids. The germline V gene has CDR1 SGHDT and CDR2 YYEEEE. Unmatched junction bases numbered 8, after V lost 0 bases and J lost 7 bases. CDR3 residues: CASSLAFLAGGATQYF. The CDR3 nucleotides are TGTGCCAGCAGCTTGGCTTTCCTAGCGGGGGGAGCGACCCAGTACTTC. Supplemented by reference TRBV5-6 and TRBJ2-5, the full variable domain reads DAGVTQSPTHLIKTRGQQVTLRCSPKSGHDTVSWYQQALGQGPQFIFQYYEEEERQRGNFPDRFSGHQFPNYSSELNVNALLLGDSALYLCASSLAFLAGGATQYFGPGTRLLVL.

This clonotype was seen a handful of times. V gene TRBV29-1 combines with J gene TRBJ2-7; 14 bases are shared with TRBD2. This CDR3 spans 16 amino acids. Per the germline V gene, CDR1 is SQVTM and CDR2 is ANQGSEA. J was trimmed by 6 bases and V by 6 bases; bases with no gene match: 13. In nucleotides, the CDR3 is TGCAGCGTAGCCGGGACTAGCGGGAGAGAATGGGGCGAGCAGTACTTC. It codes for CSVAGTSGREWGEQYF.

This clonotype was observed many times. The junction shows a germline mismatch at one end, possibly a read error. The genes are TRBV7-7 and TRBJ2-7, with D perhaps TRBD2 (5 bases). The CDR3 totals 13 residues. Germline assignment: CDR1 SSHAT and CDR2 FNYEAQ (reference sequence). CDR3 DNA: TGTGCTAGCAGCTCCATTAGCGCCTGGGAGCAGTACTTC. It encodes CASSSISAWEQYF.

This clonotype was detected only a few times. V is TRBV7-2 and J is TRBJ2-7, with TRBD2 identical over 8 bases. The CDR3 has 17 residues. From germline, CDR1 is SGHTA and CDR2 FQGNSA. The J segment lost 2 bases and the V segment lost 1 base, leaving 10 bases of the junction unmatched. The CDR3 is CASSLGIRAGAPYEQYF. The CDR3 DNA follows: TGTGCCAGCAGCTTAGGAATAAGAGCGGGGGCTCCCTACGAGCAGTACTTC.

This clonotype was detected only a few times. In DNA, the CDR3 is TGTGCCAGCAGCTTGGCAGGGAGCGGAGATACGCAGTATTTT. This gives the protein CASSLAGSGDTQYF. The rearrangement joins TRBV5-5 to TRBJ2-3; D possibly uses TRBD1 or TRBD2 (5 bases each). CDR1 is SGHKS, CDR2 YYEKEE, per germline (reference sequence). The V gene lost 0 bases and the J gene lost 5 bases, with 10 bases spanning the gap. This CDR3 region has 14 residues.

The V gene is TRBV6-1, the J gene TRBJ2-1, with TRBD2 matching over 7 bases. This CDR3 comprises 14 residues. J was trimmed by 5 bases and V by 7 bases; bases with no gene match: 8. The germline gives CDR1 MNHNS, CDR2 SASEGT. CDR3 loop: CASTKALADNEQFF. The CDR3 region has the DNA TGTGCCAGCACTAAAGCCCTAGCGGACAATGAGCAGTTCTTC.

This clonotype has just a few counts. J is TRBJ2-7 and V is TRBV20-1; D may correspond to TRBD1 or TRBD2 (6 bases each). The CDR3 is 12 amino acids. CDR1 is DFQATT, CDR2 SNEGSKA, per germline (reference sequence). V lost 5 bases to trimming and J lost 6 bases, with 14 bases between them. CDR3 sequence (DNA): TGCAGTGCTGAGGGGGGCCTGGGCGAGCAGTACTTC. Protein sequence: CSAEGGLGEQYF.

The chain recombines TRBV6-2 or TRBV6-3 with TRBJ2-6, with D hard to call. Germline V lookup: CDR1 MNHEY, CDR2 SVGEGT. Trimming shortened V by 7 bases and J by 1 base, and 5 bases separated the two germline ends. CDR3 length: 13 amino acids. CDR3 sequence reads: CASTLSGANVLTF. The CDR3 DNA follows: TGTGCCAGCACGTTGTCTGGGGCCAACGTCCTGACTTTC.

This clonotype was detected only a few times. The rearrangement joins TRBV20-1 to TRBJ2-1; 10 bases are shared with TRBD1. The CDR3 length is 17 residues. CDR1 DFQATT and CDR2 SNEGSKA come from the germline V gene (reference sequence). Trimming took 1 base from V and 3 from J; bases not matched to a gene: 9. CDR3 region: CSARVAVGQGRYNEQFF. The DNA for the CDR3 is TGCAGTGCTAGAGTAGCTGTGGGACAGGGGCGCTACAATGAGCAGTTCTTC.

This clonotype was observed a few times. The CDR3 loop reads CASSPGTSAYQETQYF. The CDR3 bases are TGTGCCAGCAGCCCAGGGACTAGCGCGTACCAAGAGACCCAGTACTTC. The chain combines TRBV11-2 with TRBJ2-5; TRBD2 matches at 10 bases. Trimming cost V 5 bases and J 0 bases; bases outside gene matches: 6. Germline CDR1 is SGHAT and CDR2 is FQNNGV. The CDR3 is 16 amino acids. Based on the CDR3 plus reference TRBV11-2 and TRBJ2-5, the full variable domain is EAGVAQSPRYKIIEKRQSVAFWCNPISGHATLYWYQQILGQGPKLLIQFQNNGVVDDSQLPKDRFSAERLKGVDSTLKIQPAKLEDSAVYLCASSPGTSAYQETQYFGPGTRLLVL.

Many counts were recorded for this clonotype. The DNA for the CDR3 is TGTGCCAGCAGCTTTGGCCAGCTAGCCAAAAACATTCAGTACTTC. Its protein product is CASSFGQLAKNIQYF. The chain employs TRBV11-3 and TRBJ2-4; D not certain. The CDR3 runs 15 residues. Germline V gives CDR1 SGHNT, CDR2 YENEEA. Trimming shortened V by 3 bases and J by 0 bases, and 9 bases separated the two germline ends.

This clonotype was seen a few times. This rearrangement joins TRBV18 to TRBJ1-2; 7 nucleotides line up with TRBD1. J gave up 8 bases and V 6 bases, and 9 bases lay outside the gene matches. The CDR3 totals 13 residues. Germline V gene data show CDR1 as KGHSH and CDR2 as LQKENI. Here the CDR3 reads CASSPEGAGGYTF. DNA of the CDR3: TGTGCCAGCTCCCCGGAGGGGGCAGGCGGCTACACCTTC.

The CDR3 coding sequence is TGTGCCAGCAGCTTAGATCTCGGTGTTTTTGGTTCACCCCTCCACTTT. It yields the protein CASSLDLGVFGSPLHF. The chain links TRBV11-2 to TRBJ1-6; no firm D call. The CDR3 spans 16 residues. V was clipped by 0 bases and J by 9 bases, with 15 bases between them. Germline V lookup: CDR1 SGHAT, CDR2 FQNNGV.

The CDR3 sequence is CSVPGYRALNTEAFF. In DNA, the CDR3 is TGCAGCGTTCCCGGGTACAGGGCCTTGAACACTGAAGCTTTCTTT. The chain links TRBV29-1 to TRBJ1-1; possible D gene TRBD1, 6 bases. The V end lost 5 bases, the J end lost 0 bases, and 16 bases lay between the germline ends. Per germline, CDR1 SQVTM and CDR2 ANQGSEA. This CDR3 has 15 residues.

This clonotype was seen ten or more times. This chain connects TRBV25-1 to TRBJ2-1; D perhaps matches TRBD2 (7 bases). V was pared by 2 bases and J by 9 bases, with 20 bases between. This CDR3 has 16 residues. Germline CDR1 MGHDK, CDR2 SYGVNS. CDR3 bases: TGTGCCAGCAGTGAAAGGGGGGAGTGGGCTAGCGGTGAGCAGTTCTTC. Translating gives CASSERGEWASGEQFF.

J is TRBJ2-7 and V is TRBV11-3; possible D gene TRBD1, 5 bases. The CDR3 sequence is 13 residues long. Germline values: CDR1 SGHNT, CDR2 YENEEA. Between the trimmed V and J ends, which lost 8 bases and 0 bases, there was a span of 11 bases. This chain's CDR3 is CASERQNSYEQYV. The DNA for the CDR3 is TGTGCCAGCGAGAGACAGAACTCCTACGAGCAGTACGTC.

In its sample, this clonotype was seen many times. CDR3: CASSQGQGHTDTQYF. CDR3 nucleotides: TGTGCCAGCAGCCAAGGACAGGGGCACACAGATACGCAGTATTTT. The rearrangement joins TRBV4-2 to TRBJ2-3, with TRBD1 matching 8 bases. Germline CDR1 and CDR2: LGHNA and YNFKEQ. The junction had 2 bases not matched to a gene; V was cut back by 1 base and J by 2 bases. This CDR3 region has 15 residues.

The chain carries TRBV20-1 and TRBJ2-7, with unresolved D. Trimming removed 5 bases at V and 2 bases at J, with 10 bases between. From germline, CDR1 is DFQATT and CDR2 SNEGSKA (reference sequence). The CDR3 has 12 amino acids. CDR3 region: CSAGLNTYEQYF. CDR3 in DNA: TGCAGTGCTGGCCTTAATACCTACGAGCAGTACTTC.